The following is a TCR beta chain sequence with its context. Its antigen remains unidentified. CDR3 size: 16 residues. Each cDNA held unique molecular identifiers, and template switching gave it a universal primer site. TCRdb fed the 5' RACE reads into MiXCR, producing one record per CDR3 protein. The sample carries 1.5 million or so distinct CDR3 sequences, roughly 35% recorded once. This sample is part of a study of identical twins. Findings and caveats of the study: Fewer insertions marked abundant cord blood beta clonotypes; young adult naive trended weakly, memory not at all. Cross-sectional statistical analysis was relied on for the conclusions, without the same donors being followed.

The sequence came from a newborn girl in good health. The gene calls are TRBV12-3 or TRBV12-4 and TRBJ2-1; 8 bases match TRBD2. Gene TRBJ2-7 matches the end of the DNA better, so the J call may be wrong. Specimen: cord blood. The CDR3 region has the DNA TGTGCCAGCAGCGGTTCGAGGGGACTAGTGGACAATGAGCAGTACTTC. This translates into CASSGSRGLVDNEQYF.